This T cell receptor beta chain comes out of a study of T cell clusters in autoimmune cytopenias. About the research overall: Healthy donor controls had a mean age of approximately 56 years and median age of about 60 years.

TRB amplification used 250 ng of peripheral blood genomic DNA. Frequency places this clonotype as medium-sized (0.01 to 0.1%). The antigen is not known. Study results and caveats: The cluster-lack signature was not seen for secondary cytopenia versus chronic lymphocytic leukemia.

TRB rearrangements were amplified by touch-down multiplex PCR with mixed TRB-A/B primers. With the multiplex PCR reads reprocessed, TCRdb shows one record per CDR3 protein and no DNA. Here the sample table reports about 7,200 distinct CDR3 sequences. These data also formed part of another study, on T cell repertoires in aging, cancer and after chemotherapy. From that paper: Six age groups, ranging from 30 or younger to 70 or older, included the donors. In healthy donors, age-related TCR diversity loss mainly reflected lost richness.

This clonotype was sampled from a human donor in good health. The sample comprised peripheral blood.

CDR3 loop: CASSSLLGGELFF. The V and J genes are TRBV5-1 and TRBJ2-2; with no DNA, the TCRdb D assignment of TRBD2 cannot be verified. CDR1 SGHRS and CDR2 YFSETQ come from the germline V gene. This CDR3 region has 13 residues.